The subject of this entry is one T cell receptor (beta chain). The CDR3 has 13 residues. The V end lost 0 bases, the J end lost 4 bases, and 6 bases lay between the germline ends. Germline V lookup: CDR1 MNHEY, CDR2 SMNVEV (reference sequence). This sample is part of a study of blood T cell repertoires in COVID-19. Study information: The United States, Italy and Spain supplied acute and convalescent COVID-19 samples. The cDNA or gDNA used as material had been derived from T cells, B-cell-depleted T cells, or PBMCs.

How the authors handled the data: Reference gene primer amplification yielded estimated nucleated cell counts. Only in-frame clones appear in the TCRdb table, and some are missing; sequencing was by immunoSEQ multiplex PCR. The V and J calls and the clone size are those of that table, but D and trimming were determined from the DNA. The sample lists over 90,000 clones; about 83% were seen once. Sequenced input: peripheral blood. This chain uses TRBV27 with TRBJ1-1, with a tentative D call TRBD1 (6 bases). The sequence was obtained from a middle-aged man with active or convalescent COVID-19. This chain's CDR3 is CASSLSRGTEAFF. CDR3 coding DNA: TGTGCCAGCAGTTTATCCAGGGGCACTGAAGCTTTCTTT.